The 20 T cell receptor beta chains below come from one sample, sequenced in a study of identical twins (dated by TCRdb to 2016 to 2017). Libraries were built with 5' RACE. The reads were generated on an Illumina HiSeq 2000. TCRdb reran the public reads through fastp at Q25 and MiXCR, keeping productive beta chains. Duplicate CDR3 protein sequences are folded into a single record with the most common DNA and genes. The sample data list about 100,000 distinct CDR3 sequences, and about 6% of these were observed just once. Of the sample, roughly 12% falls within the top ten clones. The sequenced sample was memory T cells sorted from blood. The meaning of the sample's cell subset or site label: CD45RO+ enriched T cells. The receptors stem from a woman between 45 and 65 years old in good health.

This chain links TRBV7-9 with TRBJ1-4; D call uncertain. The V gene's germline CDR1 is SEHNR and CDR2 FQNEAQ (reference sequence). V lost 4 bases and J 8 bases, leaving 23 bases between the germline ends. This CDR3 region has 17 residues. CDR3 bases: TGTGCCAGCAGCTCCCCGGGCTTGTTCGGTGGAGGGGAAAAACTGTTTTTT. It encodes CASSSPGLFGGGEKLFF.

V gene TRBV1 combines with J gene TRBJ2-1. TRBV1 is a documented pseudogene. The CDR3 spans 14 residues. The CDR3 region is CTSSLDSSANEQFF. Here the CDR3 DNA reads TGCACCAGCAGCCTAGACTCGTCCGCAAATGAGCAGTTCTTC.

The gene calls are TRBV4-2 and TRBJ2-3; D perhaps matches TRBD2 (6 bases). Germline values: CDR1 LGHNA, CDR2 YNFKEQ. The CDR3 runs to 14 residues. Between the trimmed V and J ends, which lost 0 bases and 9 bases, there was a span of 13 bases. DNA of the CDR3: TGTGCCAGCAGCCAAGAGAGGACTGGACTAACGCAGTATTTT. Translated: CASSQERTGLTQYF.

In its sample, this clonotype was seen a few times. V usage is TRBV7-2 and J usage is TRBJ1-1; D possibly corresponds to TRBD1 (5 bases). CDR3 length: 13 residues. From germline, CDR1 is SGHTA and CDR2 FQGNSA. Trimming took off 5 bases at V and 4 bases at J, with 11 bases between the two ends. CDR3 nucleotides: TGTGCCAGCAGCAATTATGGGGGCACTGAAGCTTTCTTT. Translated, it gives CASSNYGGTEAFF.

This clonotype was seen repeatedly, ten times or more. This chain links TRBV2 with TRBJ2-7; D unresolved. CDR3 length: 13 residues. Looked up from germline, CDR1 is SNHLY and CDR2 is FYNNEI. V lost 10 bases and J 8 bases, leaving 21 bases between the germline ends. CDR3 region: CATHSSPVGQQYF. The CDR3, as DNA: TGTGCCACCCACTCATCCCCGGTTGGACAGCAGTACTTC.

This clonotype was seen at least ten times. This chain connects TRBV10-3 to TRBJ1-1, with a possible D match to TRBD1 (5 bases). The V end was cut by 3 bases, the J end by 0 bases, with 11 bases between. The CDR3 runs to 15 residues. From germline, CDR1 is ENHRY and CDR2 SYGVKD. DNA for the CDR3: TGTGCCATCAGTGAACCGGGACGGCTGAACACTGAAGCTTTCTTT. This sequence encodes CAISEPGRLNTEAFF.

This clonotype was seen at least ten times. This sequence joins TRBV24-1 and TRBJ2-5; 8 nucleotides line up with TRBD1. V lost 9 bases and J lost 5; bases outside the gene matches: 10. In germline, CDR1 is KGHDR, CDR2 SFDVKD. The CDR3 contains 14 residues. The CDR3 DNA reads as TGTGCCACCTCCCCCGGACAGGGTTACGAGACCCAGTACTTC. Protein: CATSPGQGYETQYF.

This clonotype came up many times. The chain carries TRBV6-5 and TRBJ1-3; D is unresolved. V shed 2 bases and J shed 4 bases, with 12 bases lying between them. Germline V gives CDR1 MNHEY, CDR2 SVGAGI. This CDR3 spans 15 amino acids. Here the CDR3 reads CASSYDGQTGNTIYF. In DNA, the CDR3 is TGTGCCAGCAGTTACGATGGGCAGACGGGAAACACCATATATTTT.

This clonotype was detected ten times or more. The chain employs TRBV12-3 or TRBV12-4 and TRBJ1-3; a weak D match, TRBD1 (5 bases). Trimming stripped 3 bases from V and 4 bases from J, with 10 bases between. This CDR3 spans 14 amino acids. DNA of the CDR3: TGTGCCAGCAGTTTCCCAGGGAAAGGAAACACCATATATTTT. Its protein product is CASSFPGKGNTIYF.

This clonotype has ten or more counts. The rearrangement links TRBV7-8 to TRBJ1-2; a weak D match, TRBD1 (5 bases). Germline loops: CDR1 SGHVS, CDR2 FQNEAQ. The CDR3 runs to 15 residues. V lost 1 base to trimming and J lost 2 bases, with 11 bases between them. The CDR3 reads CASSLDGRVNYGYTF. CDR3 coding DNA: TGTGCCAGCAGCTTAGATGGCAGGGTGAACTATGGCTACACCTTC.

This clonotype was seen more than once but under ten times. The chain combines TRBV7-9 with TRBJ2-5; D not certain. The CDR3 runs to 14 residues. V was shortened by 1 base and J by 4 bases, with 10 bases between the two germline ends. Germline lookup yields CDR1 SEHNR and CDR2 FQNEAQ (reference sequence). The CDR3 region is CASSLESGRETQYF. CDR3 DNA sequence: TGTGCCAGCAGCTTAGAAAGTGGGCGAGAGACCCAGTACTTC.

This clonotype came up many times. The rearrangement links TRBV7-8 to TRBJ2-1; TRBD2 might be the D (6 bases). The V and J ends lost 2 bases and 0 bases respectively, with 8 bases between them. The V gene's germline CDR1 is SGHVS and CDR2 FQNEAQ. There are 15 residues in the CDR3. Here the CDR3 DNA reads TGTGCCAGCAGCTTAAGGACTACCTCCTACAATGAGCAGTTCTTC. It yields the protein CASSLRTTSYNEQFF.

This clonotype was observed many times. This rearrangement joins TRBV6-6 to TRBJ2-7; D perhaps matches TRBD2 (5 bases). Deletions cut 0 bases from V and 5 bases from J, with 8 bases between. The CDR3 covers 13 residues. Per the germline V gene, CDR1 is MNHNY and CDR2 is SVGAGI (reference sequence). CDR3 in amino acids: CASSYSEADEQYV. The CDR3 bases are TGTGCCAGCAGTTACTCGGAAGCGGACGAGCAGTACGTC.

The V and J genes are TRBV14 and TRBJ2-5; D is ambiguous. Germline CDR1 is SGHDN and CDR2 is FVKESK. CDR3 length: 12 residues. With 3 bases removed from V and 1 base from J, the gap between germline ends came to 3 bases. The CDR3 DNA sequence: TGTGCCAGCAGCCAGTTCCAAGAGACCCAGTACTTC. It translates to CASSQFQETQYF. The full variable domain, completed using reference TRBV14 and TRBJ2-5, is EAGVTQFPSHSVIEKGQTVTLRCDPISGHDNLYWYRRVMGKEIKFLLHFVKESKQDESGMPNNRFLAERTGGTYSTLKVQPAELEDSGVYFCASSQFQETQYFGPGTRLLVL.

The sample holds a few counts of this clonotype. This chain links TRBV11-3 with TRBJ2-1; possible D gene TRBD1, 6 bases. V was trimmed by 0 bases and J by 6 bases, leaving 9 bases between them. Per the germline V gene, CDR1 is SGHNT and CDR2 is YENEEA. CDR3 length: 14 amino acids. The CDR3 DNA follows: TGTGCCAGCAGCTTAGATTCCAGGGGCAATGAGCAGTTCTTC. Translated, it gives CASSLDSRGNEQFF.

This rearrangement joins TRBV24-1 to TRBJ2-1, with 9 bases matching TRBD1. This CDR3 has 16 amino acids. The germline CDR1 and CDR2 sequences are KGHDR and SFDVKD. The J segment lost 5 bases and the V segment lost 4 bases, leaving 8 bases of the junction unmatched. CDR3 DNA sequence: TGTGCCACCAGTGACCATGACAGGGGGGGGCACAATGAGCAGTTCTTC. Its translation: CATSDHDRGGHNEQFF.

This clonotype was picked up a small number of times. The V call is TRBV6-6, the J call TRBJ2-5; D is perhaps TRBD2 (5 bases). Germline V gives CDR1 MNHNY, CDR2 SVGAGI (reference sequence). The CDR3 sequence is 18 residues long. V was cut by 1 base and J by 1 base, with 19 bases left in between. The DNA for the CDR3 is TGTGCCAGCAGTTACTTTACCGACTATACCCTGAGCCAAGAGACCCAGTACTTC. Its protein is CASSYFTDYTLSQETQYF.

This clonotype was seen repeatedly, ten times or more. The chain recombines TRBV29-1 with TRBJ1-2; the match to TRBD1 covers 9 bases. Germline V gene sequence: CDR1 SQVTM, CDR2 ANQGSEA. V was clipped by 6 bases and J by 4 bases; unmatched bases: 6. This CDR3 has 13 residues. CDR3 region: CSVKQGASYGYTF. Here the CDR3 DNA reads TGCAGCGTAAAACAGGGGGCAAGCTATGGCTACACCTTC.

This clonotype was recorded at least ten times. This chain connects TRBV29-1 to TRBJ1-1, with a weak D call TRBD1 (5 bases). V was shortened by 4 bases and J by 4 bases, with 10 bases between the two germline ends. CDR1 and CDR2 (germline): SQVTM, ANQGSEA. The CDR3 length is 12 residues. CDR3 nucleotides: TGCAGCGTTGGTCAGGGCGTCACTGAAGCTTTCTTT. Its translation is CSVGQGVTEAFF.

At least ten counts were recorded for this clonotype. V gene TRBV20-1 combines with J gene TRBJ2-3; possible D gene TRBD2, 7 bases. V lost 7 bases to trimming and J lost 4 bases, with 12 bases between them. From germline, CDR1 is DFQATT and CDR2 SNEGSKA (reference sequence). The CDR3 runs 12 residues. The CDR3 sequence is CSGLGGPDTQYF. The CDR3 DNA is TGCAGTGGGTTGGGGGGGCCAGATACGCAGTATTTT.